Listed here is a single T cell receptor beta chain. Its antigen is unidentified. These data are taken from a study of PD-1 blockade in classical Hodgkin lymphoma. Regarding the study as a whole: CD4+ TCR diversity, unlike CD8+, climbed significantly by C4D1. Lower baseline TCR diversity was reported for newly diagnosed patients than for healthy donors.

Measured with immunoSEQ multiplex PCR; TCRdb has only the in-frame clones, and not every one. This table holds about 60,000 clones, 90% found once. Each patient experienced a relapse that followed autologous stem cell transplantation, and brentuximab vedotin exposure varied. Complete response, partial response or progressive disease constituted the best response categories observed. Looked up from germline, CDR1 is KGHSH and CDR2 is LQKENI. The CDR3 runs to 14 residues. Trimming stripped 6 bases from V and 8 bases from J, with 17 bases between. This rearrangement joins TRBV18 to TRBJ2-1; a possible D gene is TRBD1 (5 bases). This material consisted of peripheral blood mononuclear cells (PBMCs), taken at baseline. The sequence was collected from a human donor with classical Hodgkin lymphoma. The CDR3 here is CASSPSRQPDEQFF. CDR3 sequence (DNA): TGTGCCAGCTCCCCCAGTAGACAGCCCGATGAGCAGTTCTTC.